This TCR beta chain was retrieved from a study of T-cell memory formation after mild COVID-19. As for the study in general: Across donors, TCR clusters were largely donor specific. Study-level findings and limits: CD4+ contracting clones lay mainly in CM and EM, CD8+ ones in EMRA. Pre-infection memory harbored some responding clones, suggesting cross-reactive memory joined.

Concerning this clonotype: The target antigen is unknown.

J was trimmed by 5 bases and V by 5 bases; bases with no gene match: 11. This CDR3 has 15 residues. In TCRdb, the 5' RACE reads were re-called with MiXCR into one record per CDR3 protein. The data contain over 120,000 distinct CDR3 sequences, about 25% of them singletons. Sequencing was performed on PBMCs or a T cell subset sorted from them (not recorded which). The receptor comes from an adult woman who had mild COVID-19 (a few samples of this study predate the infection). Cell type and time point are not known. The chain links TRBV12-3 or TRBV12-4 to TRBJ1-1; TRBD1 matches at 7 bases. Here the CDR3 reads CASSTGVSLETEAFF. The CDR3 coding sequence is TGTGCCAGCAGTACAGGGGTAAGCTTGGAAACTGAAGCTTTCTTT.